Shown below are 32 T cell receptor beta chains from a single sample sequenced in a study of cytomegalovirus exposure and HLA in healthy donors. In the PCR, 60 Vbeta and 13 Jbeta primers were used. The assay was immunoSEQ multiplex PCR, and TCRdb's table has in-frame clones only and misses some. The sample lists 150,000 to 200,000 clones, about three quarters occurring once. Sequencing was done on a sample of PBMCs. The receptor source for this set is a man aged 18 to 30 in good health and CMV-seropositive.

The CDR3 loop is CASSSRTGNTEAFF. CDR3 DNA: TGTGCCAGCAGCTCCCGGACAGGGAACACTGAAGCTTTCTTT. The chain employs TRBV9 and TRBJ1-1, with TRBD1 matching over 7 bases. Losses at the gene ends were 4 bases for V and 1 base for J; bases not matched to a gene: 4. The CDR3 is 14 amino acids. Per germline, CDR1 SGDLS and CDR2 YYNGEE.

This clone was observed a handful of times. CDR3 sequence reads: CASSQGQGGEKLFF. The CDR3 DNA sequence: TGCGCCAGCAGCCAAGGACAGGGTGGCGAAAAACTGTTTTTT. The rearrangement uses TRBV4-1 and TRBJ1-4; 7 nucleotides agree with TRBD1. Trimming took 1 base from V and 8 from J; bases not matched to a gene: 4. The CDR3 has 14 residues. CDR1 and CDR2 from the germline V gene are MGHRA and YSYEKL.

J is TRBJ2-3 and V is TRBV15; 8 bases map to TRBD1. Germline CDR1 and CDR2: LNHNV and YYDKDF (reference sequence). J lost 6 bases, V lost 3 bases, and 8 bases had no gene match. This CDR3 has 15 residues. CDR3 bases: TGTGCCACCAGCAGCGGACAGGGAACCCACGATACGCAGTATTTT. Protein product: CATSSGQGTHDTQYF.

The chain uses TRBV18 and TRBJ2-2, with 10 bases lining up with TRBD1. Germline assignment: CDR1 KGHSH and CDR2 LQKENI. Trimming removed 4 bases from V and 3 bases from J; junction bases left unmatched: 8. CDR3 length equals 17 residues. Here the CDR3 DNA reads TGTGCCAGCTCACGAAGGACAGGGACAGGGGACACCGGGGAGCTGTTTTTT. It codes for CASSRRTGTGDTGELFF.

The chain employs TRBV27 and TRBJ2-1; 9 bases match TRBD1. J was trimmed by 6 bases and V by 2 bases; bases with no gene match: 8. CDR3 length: 16 amino acids. CDR1 is MNHEY, CDR2 SMNVEV, per germline (reference sequence). The CDR3 bases are TGTGCCAGCAGTTTAGGGTGGGACAGGGAATTCAATGAGCAGTTCTTC. Amino acid sequence: CASSLGWDREFNEQFF.

This clone was seen only a few times. The chain recombines TRBV6-6 with TRBJ1-1, with D unclear. Germline CDR1 reads MNHNY; CDR2 reads SVGAGI (reference sequence). This CDR3 comprises 14 residues. Trimming took 10 bases from V and 5 from J, leaving 20 bases between them. CDR3 nucleotides: TGTGCCACAAGAGCAGCCTTGGCGGGGACTGAAGCTTTCTTT. Its translation is CATRAALAGTEAFF.

The CDR3 protein is CASSLFSSRLAGNTIYF. The CDR3 DNA is TGTGCCAGCAGCTTGTTTTCTTCCAGGTTGGCCGGAAACACCATATATTTT. The rearrangement links TRBV5-4 to TRBJ1-3, with D hard to call. The CDR3 is 17 amino acids. Germline values: CDR1 SGHNT, CDR2 YYREEE (reference sequence). Trimming pared 1 base from V and 4 bases from J, leaving 18 bases between.

The V and J genes are TRBV6-6 and TRBJ1-2, with TRBD1 matching over 9 bases. Germline V lookup: CDR1 MNHNY, CDR2 SVGAGI (reference sequence). This CDR3 region has 14 residues. The V gene end was trimmed by 2 bases and the J gene end by 7 bases; junction bases not matched to a gene: 5. The CDR3 spells CASSYGDREGGYTF. CDR3 DNA: TGTGCCAGCAGTTACGGGGACAGGGAGGGTGGCTACACCTTC.

The chain employs TRBV18 and TRBJ2-7, with TRBD1 matching 7 bases. V lost 6 bases to trimming and J lost 6 bases; unmatched junction nucleotides: 11. The germline CDR1 and CDR2 sequences are KGHSH and LQKENI. The CDR3 length is 14 residues. CDR3 DNA: TGTGCCAGCTCTTCCAGGCCGGACAGGAGCGAGCAGTACGTC. This translates into CASSSRPDRSEQYV.

The chain has TRBV4-1 and TRBJ2-7; 10 positions match TRBD2. The germline V gene has CDR1 MGHRA and CDR2 YSYEKL. J lost 5 bases, V lost 4 bases, and 11 bases had no gene match. This CDR3 is 16 amino acids long. Here the CDR3 DNA reads TGCGCCAGCAGCCGCTCACTAGCGGGGCTTAGAAACGAGCAGTACGTC. Protein: CASSRSLAGLRNEQYV.

The CDR3 bases are TGTGCCAGCAGTCAAATGGGGCCGGCCGATACGCAGTATTTT. Its protein is CASSQMGPADTQYF. The rearrangement uses TRBV6-1 and TRBJ2-3; D may be TRBD1 (5 bases). V lost 5 bases and J 6 bases, leaving 15 bases between the germline ends. CDR1 and CDR2 from the germline V gene are MNHNS and SASEGT. This CDR3 contains 14 residues.

This rearrangement joins TRBV7-9 to TRBJ2-1, with 12 nucleotides matching TRBD2. The V and J ends lost 4 bases and 7 bases, in that order; junction bases with no gene match: 5. There are 15 residues in the CDR3. From germline, CDR1 is SEHNR and CDR2 FQNEAQ (reference sequence). The CDR3 reads CASSSTSGSRNEQFF. The CDR3 DNA follows: TGTGCCAGCAGCTCGACTAGCGGGAGCCGTAATGAGCAGTTCTTC.

The V call is TRBV11-2, the J call TRBJ1-4; 7 bases align to TRBD1. The V gene's germline CDR1 is SGHAT and CDR2 FQNNGV. With V trimmed by 5 bases and J by 5 bases, 8 bases remained unmatched. This CDR3 has 15 residues. The CDR3 nucleotides read TGTGCCAGCAGCGAACGAGGGACAGAGAATGAAAAACTGTTTTTT. Protein product: CASSERGTENEKLFF. Full variable domain (outside the CDR3, taken from reference TRBV11-2 and TRBJ1-4): EAGVAQSPRYKIIEKRQSVAFWCNPISGHATLYWYQQILGQGPKLLIQFQNNGVVDDSQLPKDRFSAERLKGVDSTLKIQPAKLEDSAVYLCASSERGTENEKLFFGSGTQLSVL.

V and J are TRBV18 and TRBJ1-1, with D tentatively TRBD1 (6 bases). V lost 6 bases to trimming and J lost 7 bases, with 12 bases between them. The CDR3 extends over 12 amino acids. The germline gives CDR1 KGHSH, CDR2 LQKENI. The chain's CDR3 is CASSLTGLEAFF. CDR3 in DNA: TGTGCCAGCTCCCTTACAGGGCTTGAAGCTTTCTTT.

In DNA form, the CDR3 reads TGTGCCAGCAGGAGGGAGATTGAGGAGCTGTTTTTT. Protein sequence: CASRREIEELFF. This chain links TRBV2 with TRBJ2-2, with D possibly matching TRBD2 (5 bases). V lost 6 bases and J lost 10, with 12 bases in between. Germline V lookup: CDR1 SNHLY, CDR2 FYNNEI. The CDR3 consists of 12 residues.

The chain is built from TRBV18 and TRBJ1-5; weak D call: TRBD1 (5 bases). Per the germline V gene, CDR1 is KGHSH and CDR2 is LQKENI. V lost 3 bases, J lost 6 bases, and 15 bases lay in between. There are 15 residues in the CDR3. The CDR3 loop is CASSPTTGGGQPQHF. CDR3 coding DNA: TGTGCCAGCTCACCCACGACTGGGGGGGGTCAGCCCCAGCATTTT.

The genes are TRBV9 and TRBJ2-1, with 11 bases that match TRBD2. CDR1 and CDR2 (germline): SGDLS, YYNGEE. The CDR3 runs to 14 residues. The V and J ends lost 6 bases and 7 bases, in that order; junction bases with no gene match: 6. This chain's CDR3 is CASTSTSGTNEQFF. The CDR3 DNA follows: TGTGCCAGCACCTCGACTAGCGGGACAAATGAGCAGTTCTTC.

This clone was picked up one time. The chain is built from TRBV19 and TRBJ2-2; 7 positions match TRBD2. J lost 5 bases, V lost 1 base, and 4 bases had no gene match. Germline V gene lookup returns CDR1 LNHDA and CDR2 SQIVND (reference sequence). The CDR3 is 15 amino acids. The CDR3 DNA is TGTGCCAGTAGTATAGGGACTAGAGGGACCGGGGAGCTGTTTTTT. Amino acid sequence: CASSIGTRGTGELFF.

DNA of the CDR3: TGTGCCAGCAGTTCTGGAGGGAGCTACGAGCAGTACGTC. Its protein is CASSSGGSYEQYV. J is TRBJ2-7 and V is TRBV28, with a weak D call TRBD2 (6 bases). V was trimmed by 4 bases and J by 3 bases, leaving 10 bases between them. The CDR3 covers 13 residues. Per germline, CDR1 MDHEN and CDR2 SYDVKM.

This clone showed up just a few times. The chain has TRBV28 and TRBJ1-1; 9 bases line up with TRBD1. The germline V gene encodes CDR1 MDHEN and CDR2 SYDVKM. This CDR3 is built from 15 residues. The ends lost 6 bases at V and 5 bases at J; junction bases unmatched: 10. The CDR3 region is CASSSGQGGFTEAFF. CDR3 sequence (DNA): TGTGCCAGCAGCTCGGGACAGGGAGGCTTTACTGAAGCTTTCTTT.

CDR3 coding DNA: TGTGCCAGCAGCCAGACAGGGACCACTGAAGCTTTCTTT. Translated, it gives CASSQTGTTEAFF. The chain has TRBV4-2 and TRBJ1-1; 7 bases match TRBD1. The CDR3 loop spans 13 amino acids. The germline CDR1 and CDR2 sequences are LGHNA and YNFKEQ. The V segment lost 3 bases and the J segment 4 bases; nucleotides outside the gene matches: 2.

In regard to this clone: The junction differs from germline at one of its ends, possibly a read error. The chain recombines TRBV28 with TRBJ2-1, with 8 nucleotides matching TRBD2. The CDR3 loop spans 15 amino acids. Germline-derived CDR1 and CDR2 are MDHEN and SYDVKM. The CDR3 nucleotides are TGTGCCAGCAGTCGCCGGACTAGCCGGGGGAATGAGCAGCTCTTC. Translated: CASSRRTSRGNEQLF.

V and J are TRBV5-6 and TRBJ1-1, with TRBD1 matching 11 bases. Trimming at V came to 1 base and at J to 4 bases, leaving 3 bases not matched to a gene. Per the germline V gene, CDR1 is SGHDT and CDR2 is YYEEEE. The CDR3 has 15 amino acids. The CDR3 region has the DNA TGTGCCAGCAGCTTGAAAGGGACAGGGGGCACTGAAGCTTTCTTT. Its translation is CASSLKGTGGTEAFF.

The rearrangement links TRBV6-1 to TRBJ2-1; D uncertain. This CDR3 region has 11 residues. V lost 7 bases to trimming and J lost 8 bases, with 9 bases between them. CDR1 MNHNS and CDR2 SASEGT come from the germline V gene. The CDR3 here is CASTPSHEQFF. The CDR3 nucleotides are TGTGCCAGCACTCCGAGTCATGAGCAGTTCTTC.

V gene TRBV7-8 combines with J gene TRBJ2-5, with D maybe TRBD2 (6 bases). The CDR3 has 16 amino acids. Trimming took 5 bases from V and 2 from J, leaving 18 bases between them. CDR1 is SGHVS, CDR2 FQNEAQ, per germline. The CDR3 DNA is TGTGCCAGCAGCGACGGAGCGGGCGCCGTACAAGAGACCCAGTACTTC. Protein sequence: CASSDGAGAVQETQYF.

The chain has TRBV6-5 and TRBJ1-5, with 7 bases lining up with TRBD1. This CDR3 is 15 amino acids long. Trimming cost V 5 bases and J 4 bases; bases outside gene matches: 8. Germline V gene data show CDR1 as MNHEY and CDR2 as SVGAGI. CDR3 loop: CASSRTRQGNQPQHF. The CDR3 nucleotides are TGTGCCAGCAGTCGTACAAGACAGGGAAATCAGCCCCAGCATTTT.

The CDR3 region is CASSTTAYSNQPQHF. The DNA for the CDR3 is TGTGCCAGCAGCACAACAGCATATAGCAATCAGCCCCAGCATTTT. The chain uses TRBV7-2 and TRBJ1-5; D gene ambiguous. Germline V gene sequence: CDR1 SGHTA, CDR2 FQGNSA. The V end was cut by 5 bases, the J end by 0 bases, with 11 bases between. The CDR3 covers 15 residues.

The CDR3 sequence: CASSYTYRATEAFF. The CDR3 nucleotides are TGTGCCAGCAGTTACACCTACAGGGCCACTGAAGCTTTCTTT. This rearrangement joins TRBV6-5 to TRBJ1-1; maybe TRBD1 (6 bases). V lost 2 bases to trimming and J lost 4 bases, with 11 bases between them. Germline lookup yields CDR1 MNHEY and CDR2 SVGAGI. This CDR3 region has 14 residues.

The chain has TRBV5-1 and TRBJ1-1; D not resolved. V shed 5 bases and J shed 5 bases, with 19 bases lying between them. The CDR3 has 15 amino acids. CDR1 and CDR2 (germline): SGHRS, YFSETQ. The CDR3 reads CASSPTLARGTEAFF. CDR3 bases: TGCGCCAGCAGTCCAACATTGGCAAGAGGGACTGAAGCTTTCTTT.

In DNA, the CDR3 is TGTGCCAGCAGTCTACGAGACAGGCCGTACGAGCAGTACGTC. Translating it yields CASSLRDRPYEQYV. The chain carries TRBV6-5 and TRBJ2-7, with a tentative D call TRBD1 (6 bases). The CDR3 is 14 residues long. Trimming took off 5 bases at V and 4 bases at J, with 15 bases between the two ends. From germline, CDR1 is MNHEY and CDR2 SVGAGI.

The chain joins TRBV27 to TRBJ1-6; D possibly corresponds to TRBD1 (5 bases). The CDR3 runs to 14 residues. CDR1 is MNHEY, CDR2 SMNVEV, per germline (reference sequence). V lost 3 bases to trimming and J lost 7 bases, with 10 bases between them. The CDR3 DNA reads as TGTGCCAGCAGTTTCTTGGACACGAATTCACCCCTCCACTTT. The encoded protein is CASSFLDTNSPLHF.

V usage is TRBV7-9 and J usage is TRBJ1-2, with D possibly matching TRBD1 (6 bases). The V end was cut by 1 base, the J end by 7 bases, with 13 bases between. The CDR3 is made up of 14 amino acids. Per the germline V gene, CDR1 is SEHNR and CDR2 is FQNEAQ (reference sequence). The DNA of the CDR3 is TGTGCCAGCAGCTTAGGAACAGGGCGGCCTGGCTACACCTTC. Its translation: CASSLGTGRPGYTF.